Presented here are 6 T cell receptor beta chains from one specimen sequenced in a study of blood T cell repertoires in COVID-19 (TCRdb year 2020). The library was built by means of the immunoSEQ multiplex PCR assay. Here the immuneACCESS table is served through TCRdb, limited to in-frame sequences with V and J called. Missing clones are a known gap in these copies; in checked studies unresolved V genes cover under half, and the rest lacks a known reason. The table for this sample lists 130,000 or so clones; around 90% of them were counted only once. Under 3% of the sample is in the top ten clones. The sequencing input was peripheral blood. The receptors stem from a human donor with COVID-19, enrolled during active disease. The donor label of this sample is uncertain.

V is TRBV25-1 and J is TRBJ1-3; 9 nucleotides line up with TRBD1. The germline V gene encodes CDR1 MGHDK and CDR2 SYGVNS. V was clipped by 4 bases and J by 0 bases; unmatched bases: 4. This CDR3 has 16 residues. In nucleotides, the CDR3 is TGTGCCAGCAGTGGACAGGGGGTACTCTCTGGAAACACCATATATTTT. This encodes CASSGQGVLSGNTIYF.

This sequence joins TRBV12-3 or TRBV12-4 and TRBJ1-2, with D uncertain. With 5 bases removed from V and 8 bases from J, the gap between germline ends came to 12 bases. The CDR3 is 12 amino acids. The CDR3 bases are TGTGCCAGCAGTGAGGGCCGCGGGGGCTACACCTTC. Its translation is CASSEGRGGYTF.

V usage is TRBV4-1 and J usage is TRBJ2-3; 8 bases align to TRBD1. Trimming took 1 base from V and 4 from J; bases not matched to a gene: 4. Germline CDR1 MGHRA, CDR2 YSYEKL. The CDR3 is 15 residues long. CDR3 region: CASSQGTGSADTQYF. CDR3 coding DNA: TGCGCCAGCAGCCAAGGGACAGGGAGCGCAGATACGCAGTATTTT.

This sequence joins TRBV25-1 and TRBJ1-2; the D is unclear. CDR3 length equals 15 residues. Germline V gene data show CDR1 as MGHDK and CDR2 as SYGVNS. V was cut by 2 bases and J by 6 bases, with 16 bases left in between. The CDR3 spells CASSEPARGIDGYTF. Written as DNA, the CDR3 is TGTGCCAGCAGTGAACCTGCCCGAGGGATAGATGGCTACACCTTC.

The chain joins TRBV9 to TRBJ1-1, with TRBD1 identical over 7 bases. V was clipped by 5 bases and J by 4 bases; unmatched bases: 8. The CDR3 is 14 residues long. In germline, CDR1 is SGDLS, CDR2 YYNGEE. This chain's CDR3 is CASSADRVGTEAFF. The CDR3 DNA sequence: TGTGCCAGCAGTGCTGACAGGGTGGGCACTGAAGCTTTCTTT.

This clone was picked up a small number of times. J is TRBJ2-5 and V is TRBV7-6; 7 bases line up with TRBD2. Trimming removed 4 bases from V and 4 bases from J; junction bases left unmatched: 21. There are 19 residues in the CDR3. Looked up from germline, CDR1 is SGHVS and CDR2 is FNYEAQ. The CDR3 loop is CASSSRALGLAEVGETQYF. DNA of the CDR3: TGTGCCAGCAGCTCCCGTGCCTTAGGGCTAGCGGAGGTCGGAGAGACCCAGTACTTC. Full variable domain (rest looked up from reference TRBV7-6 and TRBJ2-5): GAGVSQSPRYKVTKRGQDVALRCDPISGHVSLYWYRQALGQGPEFLTYFNYEAQQDKSGLPNDRFSAERPEGSISTLTIQRTEQRDSAMYRCASSSRALGLAEVGETQYFGPGTRLLVL.